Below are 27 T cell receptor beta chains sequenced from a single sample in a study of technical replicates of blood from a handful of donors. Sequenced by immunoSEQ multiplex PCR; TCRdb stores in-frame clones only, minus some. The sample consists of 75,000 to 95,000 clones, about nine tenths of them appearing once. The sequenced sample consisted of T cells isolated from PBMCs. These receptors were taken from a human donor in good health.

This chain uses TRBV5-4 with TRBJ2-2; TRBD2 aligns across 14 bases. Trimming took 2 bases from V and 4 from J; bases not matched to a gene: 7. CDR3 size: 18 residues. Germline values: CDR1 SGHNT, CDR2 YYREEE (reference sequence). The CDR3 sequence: CASSLKTSGGDGTGELFF. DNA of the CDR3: TGTGCCAGCAGCTTAAAGACTAGCGGGGGGGATGGCACCGGGGAGCTGTTTTTT.

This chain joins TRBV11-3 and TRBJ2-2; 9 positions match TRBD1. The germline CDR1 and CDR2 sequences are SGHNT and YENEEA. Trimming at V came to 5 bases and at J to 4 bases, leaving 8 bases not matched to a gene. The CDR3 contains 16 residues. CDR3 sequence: CASSRTGGSGTGELFF. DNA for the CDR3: TGTGCCAGCAGCCGTACAGGGGGCTCTGGCACCGGGGAGCTGTTTTTT. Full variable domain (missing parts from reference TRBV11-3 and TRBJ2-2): EAGVVQSPRYKIIEKKQPVAFWCNPISGHNTLYWYLQNLGQGPELLIRYENEEAVDDSQLPKDRFSAERLKGVDSTLKIQPAELGDSAVYLCASSRTGGSGTGELFFGEGSRLTVL.

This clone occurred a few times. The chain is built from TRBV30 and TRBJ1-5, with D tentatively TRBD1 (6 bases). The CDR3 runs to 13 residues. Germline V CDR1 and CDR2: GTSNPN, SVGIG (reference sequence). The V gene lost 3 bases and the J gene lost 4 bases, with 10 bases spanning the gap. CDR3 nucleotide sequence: TGTGCCTGGAGGGTTGACAGGAATCAGCCCCAGCATTTT. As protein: CAWRVDRNQPQHF.

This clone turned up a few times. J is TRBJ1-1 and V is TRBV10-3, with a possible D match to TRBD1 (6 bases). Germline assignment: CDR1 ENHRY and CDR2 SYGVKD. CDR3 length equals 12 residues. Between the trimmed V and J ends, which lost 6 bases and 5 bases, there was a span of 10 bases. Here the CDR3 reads CAIRTGGTEAFF. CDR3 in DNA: TGTGCCATCAGGACAGGTGGAACTGAAGCTTTCTTT.

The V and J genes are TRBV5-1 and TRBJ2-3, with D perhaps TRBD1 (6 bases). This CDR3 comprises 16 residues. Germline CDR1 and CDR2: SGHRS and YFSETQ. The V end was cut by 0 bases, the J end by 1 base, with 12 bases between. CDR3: CASSLEGGSGTDTQYF. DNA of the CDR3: TGCGCCAGCAGCTTGGAAGGGGGAAGCGGCACAGATACGCAGTATTTT. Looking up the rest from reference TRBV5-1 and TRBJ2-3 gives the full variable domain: KAGVTQTPRYLIKTRGQQVTLSCSPISGHRSVSWYQQTPGQGLQFLFEYFSETQRNKGNFPGRFSGRQFSNSRSEMNVSTLELGDSALYLCASSLEGGSGTDTQYFGPGTRLTVL.

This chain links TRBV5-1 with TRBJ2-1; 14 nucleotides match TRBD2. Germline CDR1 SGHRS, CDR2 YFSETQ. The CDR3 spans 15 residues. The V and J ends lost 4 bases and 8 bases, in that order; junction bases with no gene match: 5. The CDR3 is CASSPGLAGGDEQFF. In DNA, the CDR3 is TGCGCCAGCAGCCCCGGACTAGCGGGGGGCGATGAGCAGTTCTTC.

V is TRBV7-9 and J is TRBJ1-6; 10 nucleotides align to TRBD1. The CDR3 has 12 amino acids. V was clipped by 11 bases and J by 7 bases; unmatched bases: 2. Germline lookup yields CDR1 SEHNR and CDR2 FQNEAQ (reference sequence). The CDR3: CAGQGENSPLHF. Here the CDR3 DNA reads TGTGCCGGACAGGGGGAGAATTCACCCCTCCACTTT.

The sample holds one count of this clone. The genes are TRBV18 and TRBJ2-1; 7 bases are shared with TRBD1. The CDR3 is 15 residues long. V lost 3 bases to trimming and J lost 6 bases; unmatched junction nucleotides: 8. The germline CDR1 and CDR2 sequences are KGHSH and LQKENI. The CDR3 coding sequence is TGTGCCAGCTCACCCCGGGACAGACTCTCCAATGAGCAGTTCTTC. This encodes CASSPRDRLSNEQFF.

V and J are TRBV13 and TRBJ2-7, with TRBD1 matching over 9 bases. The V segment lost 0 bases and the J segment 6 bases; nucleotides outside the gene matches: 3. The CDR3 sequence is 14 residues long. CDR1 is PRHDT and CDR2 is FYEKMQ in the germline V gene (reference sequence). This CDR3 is CASSLGTGGSEQYF. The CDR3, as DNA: TGTGCCAGCAGCTTAGGGACAGGGGGTAGCGAGCAGTACTTC.

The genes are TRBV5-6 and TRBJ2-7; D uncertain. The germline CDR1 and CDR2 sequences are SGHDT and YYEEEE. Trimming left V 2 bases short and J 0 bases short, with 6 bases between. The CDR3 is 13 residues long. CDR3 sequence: CASSFVYSYEQYF. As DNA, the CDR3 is TGTGCCAGCAGCTTCGTATACTCCTACGAGCAGTACTTC.

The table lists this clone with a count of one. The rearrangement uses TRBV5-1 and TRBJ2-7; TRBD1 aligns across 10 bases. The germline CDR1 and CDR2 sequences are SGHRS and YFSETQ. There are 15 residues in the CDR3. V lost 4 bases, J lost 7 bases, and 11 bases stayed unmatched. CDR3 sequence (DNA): TGCGCCAGCAGCCCAGACAGGGGGCCAGCGGGGGAGCAGTACTTC. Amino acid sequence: CASSPDRGPAGEQYF.

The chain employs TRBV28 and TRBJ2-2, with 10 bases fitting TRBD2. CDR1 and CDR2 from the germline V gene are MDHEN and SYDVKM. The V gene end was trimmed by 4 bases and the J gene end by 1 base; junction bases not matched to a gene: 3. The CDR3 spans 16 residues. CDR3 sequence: CASSSRLAGNTGELFF. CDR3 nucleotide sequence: TGTGCCAGCAGTTCAAGACTAGCGGGGAACACCGGGGAGCTGTTTTTT.

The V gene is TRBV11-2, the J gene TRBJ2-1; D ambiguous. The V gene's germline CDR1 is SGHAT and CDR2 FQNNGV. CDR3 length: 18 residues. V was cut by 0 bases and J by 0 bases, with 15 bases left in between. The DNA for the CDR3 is TGTGCCAGCAGCTTAGAAATAACCGGGTCCAGCTCCTACAATGAGCAGTTCTTC. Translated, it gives CASSLEITGSSSYNEQFF.

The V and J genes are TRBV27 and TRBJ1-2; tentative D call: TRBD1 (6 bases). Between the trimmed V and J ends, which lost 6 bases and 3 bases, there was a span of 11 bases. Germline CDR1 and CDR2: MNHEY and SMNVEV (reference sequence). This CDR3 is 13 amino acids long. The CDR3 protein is CASSPRTDYGYTF. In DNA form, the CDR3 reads TGTGCCAGCAGCCCTAGGACAGACTATGGCTACACCTTC.

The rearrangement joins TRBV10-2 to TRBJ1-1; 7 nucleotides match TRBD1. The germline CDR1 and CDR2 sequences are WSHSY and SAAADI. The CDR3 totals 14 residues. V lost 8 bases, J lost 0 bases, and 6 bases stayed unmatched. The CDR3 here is CASCRDSMNTEAFF. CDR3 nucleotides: TGCGCCAGCTGCCGGGACAGCATGAACACTGAAGCTTTCTTT.

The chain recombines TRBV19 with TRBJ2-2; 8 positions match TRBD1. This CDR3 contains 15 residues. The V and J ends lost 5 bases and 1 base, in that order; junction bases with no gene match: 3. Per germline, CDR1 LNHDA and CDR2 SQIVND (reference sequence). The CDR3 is CASSFGQGNTGELFF. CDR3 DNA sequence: TGTGCCAGTAGTTTTGGACAGGGGAACACCGGGGAGCTGTTTTTT.

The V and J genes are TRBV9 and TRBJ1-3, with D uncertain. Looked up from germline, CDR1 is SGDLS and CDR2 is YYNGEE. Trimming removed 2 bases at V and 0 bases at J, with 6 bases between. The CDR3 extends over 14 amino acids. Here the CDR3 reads CASSVRSSGNTIYF. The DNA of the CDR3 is TGTGCCAGCAGCGTGAGGAGCTCTGGAAACACCATATATTTT.

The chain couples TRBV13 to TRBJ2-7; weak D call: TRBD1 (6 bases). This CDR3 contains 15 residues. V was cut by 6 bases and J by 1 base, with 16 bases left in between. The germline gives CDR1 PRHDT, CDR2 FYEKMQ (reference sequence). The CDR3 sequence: CASRQSDSGSYEQYF. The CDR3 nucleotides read TGTGCCAGCAGACAATCGGACAGCGGTTCCTACGAGCAGTACTTC.

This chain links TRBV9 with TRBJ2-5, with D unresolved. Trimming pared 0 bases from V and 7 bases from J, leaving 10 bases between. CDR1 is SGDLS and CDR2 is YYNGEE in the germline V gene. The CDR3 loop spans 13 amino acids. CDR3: CASSVVSLGTQYF. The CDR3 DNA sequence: TGTGCCAGCAGCGTAGTTAGTCTAGGGACCCAGTACTTC.

CDR3 sequence reads: CASRLAGGYEQYF. Written as DNA, the CDR3 is TGTGCCAGCAGATTAGCGGGTGGCTACGAGCAGTACTTC. The rearrangement links TRBV6-6 to TRBJ2-7; 7 bases fit TRBD2. The CDR3 runs to 13 residues. The trim removed 6 bases at V and 3 bases at J, leaving 5 bases unmatched. CDR1 MNHNY and CDR2 SVGAGI come from the germline V gene (reference sequence).

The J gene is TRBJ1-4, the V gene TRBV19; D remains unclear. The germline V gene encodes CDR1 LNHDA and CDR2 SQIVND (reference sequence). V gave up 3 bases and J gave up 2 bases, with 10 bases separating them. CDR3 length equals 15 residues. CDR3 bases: TGTGCCAGTAGTATTAAGAAACAGACTAATGAAAAACTGTTTTTT. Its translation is CASSIKKQTNEKLFF.

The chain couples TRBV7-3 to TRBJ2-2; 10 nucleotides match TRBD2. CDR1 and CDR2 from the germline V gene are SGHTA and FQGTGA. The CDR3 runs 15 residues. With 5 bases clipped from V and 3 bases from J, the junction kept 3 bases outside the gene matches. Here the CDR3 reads CASSPSGGDTGELFF. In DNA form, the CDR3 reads TGTGCCAGCAGCCCGAGCGGGGGGGACACCGGGGAGCTGTTTTTT.

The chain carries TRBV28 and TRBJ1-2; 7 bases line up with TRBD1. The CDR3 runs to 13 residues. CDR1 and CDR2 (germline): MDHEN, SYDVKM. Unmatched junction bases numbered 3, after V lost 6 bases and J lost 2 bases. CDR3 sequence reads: CASRPGQNYGYTF. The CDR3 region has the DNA TGTGCCAGCAGACCGGGACAGAACTATGGCTACACCTTC.

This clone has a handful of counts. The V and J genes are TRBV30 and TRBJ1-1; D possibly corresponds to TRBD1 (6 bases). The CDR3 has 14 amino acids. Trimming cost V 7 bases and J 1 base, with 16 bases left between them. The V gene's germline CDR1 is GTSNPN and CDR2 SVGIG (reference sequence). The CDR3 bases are TGTGCCTCGAAACGGGACACCTCGAACACTGAAGCTTTCTTT. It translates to CASKRDTSNTEAFF.

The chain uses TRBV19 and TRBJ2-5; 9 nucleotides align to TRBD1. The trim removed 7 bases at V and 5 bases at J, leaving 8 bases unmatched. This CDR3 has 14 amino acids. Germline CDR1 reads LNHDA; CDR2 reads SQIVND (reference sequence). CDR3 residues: CASNGQGIAETQYF. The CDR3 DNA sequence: TGTGCCAGTAACGGACAGGGGATAGCGGAGACCCAGTACTTC.

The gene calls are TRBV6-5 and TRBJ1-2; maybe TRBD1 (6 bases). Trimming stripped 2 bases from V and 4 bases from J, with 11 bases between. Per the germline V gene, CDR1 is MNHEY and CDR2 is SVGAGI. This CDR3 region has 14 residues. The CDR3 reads CASSYLGQTYGYTF. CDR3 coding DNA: TGTGCCAGCAGTTACCTCGGACAGACCTATGGCTACACCTTC.

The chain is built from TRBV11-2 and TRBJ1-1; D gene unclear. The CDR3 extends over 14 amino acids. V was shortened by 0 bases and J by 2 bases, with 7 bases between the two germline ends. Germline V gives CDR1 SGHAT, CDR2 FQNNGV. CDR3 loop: CASSLEVRNTEAFF. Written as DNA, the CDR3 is TGTGCCAGCAGCTTAGAAGTGAGAAACACTGAAGCTTTCTTT.